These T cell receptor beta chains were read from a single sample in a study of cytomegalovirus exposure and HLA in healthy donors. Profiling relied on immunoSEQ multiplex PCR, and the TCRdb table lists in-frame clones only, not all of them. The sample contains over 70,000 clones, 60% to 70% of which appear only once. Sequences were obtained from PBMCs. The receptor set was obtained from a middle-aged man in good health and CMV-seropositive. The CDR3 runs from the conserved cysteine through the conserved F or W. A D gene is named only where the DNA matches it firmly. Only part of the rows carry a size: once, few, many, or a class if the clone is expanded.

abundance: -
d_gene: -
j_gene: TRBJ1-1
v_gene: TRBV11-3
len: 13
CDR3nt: TGTGCCAGCAGCGAGAGGGTTAACACTGAAGCTTTCTTT
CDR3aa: CASSERVNTEAFF

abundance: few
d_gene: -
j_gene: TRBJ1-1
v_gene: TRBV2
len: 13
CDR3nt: TGTGCCCAGCAGGAGGGGATGAACACTGAAGCTTTCTTT
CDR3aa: CAQQEGMNTEAFF

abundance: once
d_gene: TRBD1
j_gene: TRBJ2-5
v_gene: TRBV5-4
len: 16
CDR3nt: TGTGCCAGCAGCCCCCCGGGACAGGCGAACCAAGAGACCCAGTACTTC
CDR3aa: CASSPPGQANQETQYF

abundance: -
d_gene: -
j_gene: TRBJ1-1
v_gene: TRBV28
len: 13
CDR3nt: TGTGCCAGCAGTGGGGGGACGTACACTGAAGCTTTCTTT
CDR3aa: CASSGGTYTEAFF

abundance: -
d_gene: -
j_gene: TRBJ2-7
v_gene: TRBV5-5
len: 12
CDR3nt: TGTGCCAGCACAGGAGCAGGGAACGAGCAGTACTTC
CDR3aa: CASTGAGNEQYF

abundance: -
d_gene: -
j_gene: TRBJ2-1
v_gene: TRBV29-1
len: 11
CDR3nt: TGCAGCGTTCAACTGGTTGGTGAGCAGTTCTTC
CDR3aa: CSVQLVGEQFF

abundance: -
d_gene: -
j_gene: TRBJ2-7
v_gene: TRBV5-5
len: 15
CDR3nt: TGTGCCAGCAGGCGCCAGGAGGGTATAACGTACGAGCAGTACTTC
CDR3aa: CASRRQEGITYEQYF

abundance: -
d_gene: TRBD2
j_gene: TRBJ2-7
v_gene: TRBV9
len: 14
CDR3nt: TGTGCCAGCAGCCAGCGACTAGCGAACTACGAGCAGTACTTC
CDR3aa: CASSQRLANYEQYF

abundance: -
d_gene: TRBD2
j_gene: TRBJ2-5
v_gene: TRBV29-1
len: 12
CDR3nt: TGCAGCGCGGGGGGATTCGAGGAGACCCAGTACTTC
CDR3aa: CSAGGFEETQYF

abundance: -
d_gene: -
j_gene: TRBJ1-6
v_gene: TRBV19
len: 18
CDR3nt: TGTGCCAGTAGTATAAAGCGGGCAGGTCTTCGGTTGGATTCACCCCTCCACTTT
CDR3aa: CASSIKRAGLRLDSPLHF

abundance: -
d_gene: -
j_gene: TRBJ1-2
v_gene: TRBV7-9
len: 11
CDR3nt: TGTGCCAGCAGCCCTACAGGGTTCCACACCTTC
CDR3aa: CASSPTGFHTF

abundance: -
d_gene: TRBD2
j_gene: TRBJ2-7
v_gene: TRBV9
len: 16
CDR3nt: TGTGCCAGCAGCGTAGGTGGGAGGGAGTTCTCCTACGAGCAGTACTTC
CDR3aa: CASSVGGREFSYEQYF

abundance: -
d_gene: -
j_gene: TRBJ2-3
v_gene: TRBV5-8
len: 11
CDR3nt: TGTGCCAGCAGCTTGATATCTACGCAGTATTTT
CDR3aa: CASSLISTQYF

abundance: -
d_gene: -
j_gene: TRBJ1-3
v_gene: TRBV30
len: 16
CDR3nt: TGTGCCTGGAGTGACCCCGAGACAGGTGCTGGAAACACCATATATTTT
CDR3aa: CAWSDPETGAGNTIYF

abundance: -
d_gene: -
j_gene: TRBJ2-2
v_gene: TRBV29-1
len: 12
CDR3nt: TGCAGCGTTGCAGGGAACACCGGGGAGCTGTTTTTT
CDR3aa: CSVAGNTGELFF

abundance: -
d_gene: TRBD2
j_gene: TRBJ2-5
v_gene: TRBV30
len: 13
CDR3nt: TGTGCCTGGGGCGGGGGGTTGACGGAGACCCAGTACTTC
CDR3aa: CAWGGGLTETQYF

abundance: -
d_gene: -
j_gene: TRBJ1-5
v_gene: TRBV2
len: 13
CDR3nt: TGTGCCAGCAGAGGAGGATTATCTCAGCCCCAGCATTTT
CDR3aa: CASRGGLSQPQHF

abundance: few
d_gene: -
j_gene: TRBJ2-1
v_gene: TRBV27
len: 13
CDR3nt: TGTGCCAGCAGTTTTCACAGGGAGGGTGAGCAGTTCTTC
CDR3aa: CASSFHREGEQFF

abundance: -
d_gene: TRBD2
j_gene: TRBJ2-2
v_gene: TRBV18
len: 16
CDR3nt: TGTGCCAGCCCTGAACCGGGGGGTTTGAACACCGGGGAGCTGTTTTTT
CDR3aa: CASPEPGGLNTGELFF

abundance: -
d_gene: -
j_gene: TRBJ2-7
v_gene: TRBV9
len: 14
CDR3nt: TGTGCCAGCAGCACCCCCTCCCAGGGAAACGAGCAGTACTTC
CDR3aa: CASSTPSQGNEQYF

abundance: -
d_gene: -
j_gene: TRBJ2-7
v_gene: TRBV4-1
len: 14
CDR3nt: TGCGCCAGCAGCCCCCCGGTATTCCCCTACGAGCAGTACTTC
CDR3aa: CASSPPVFPYEQYF

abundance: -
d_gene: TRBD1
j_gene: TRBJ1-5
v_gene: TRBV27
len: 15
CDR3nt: TGTGCCAGCAGTTTAGGACAGGGTCCCAATCAGCCCCAGCATTTT
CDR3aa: CASSLGQGPNQPQHF

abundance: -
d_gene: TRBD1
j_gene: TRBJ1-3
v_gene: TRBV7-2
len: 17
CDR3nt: TGTGCCAGCAGCCCCGGGACAGGAAGGTACTCTGGAAACACCATATATTTT
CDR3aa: CASSPGTGRYSGNTIYF

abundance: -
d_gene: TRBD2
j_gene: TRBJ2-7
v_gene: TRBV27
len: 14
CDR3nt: TGTGCCAGCAAGGGTTGGGCGGGAGAGTACGAGCAGTACTTC
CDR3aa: CASKGWAGEYEQYF